The TCR beta chain under discussion was sequenced for a study of shared clonotypes between healthy human individuals. Study-wide results and limits: Several donors showed sharing of approximately 5% of naive CD4 clonotypes.

For this clone: Its cognate antigen is unknown.

CD8 cells classed as naive were CD45RO-negative and positively selected for CCR7, excluding terminally differentiated effector memory CD45RA+ cells. Donors, healthy HIV-negative adults, lacked recent acute infections or vaccinations. The input for sorted-subset replicate PCRs was around 210 ng DNA, approximately 30,000 T cell genomes. The table came from immunoSEQ multiplex PCR; TCRdb's copy has only in-frame clones and leaves some out. The sample records under 2,000,000 clones, about 95% being singletons. Germline CDR1 is SQVTM and CDR2 is ANQGSEA. This CDR3 comprises 12 residues. With 5 bases removed from V and 5 bases from J, the gap between germline ends came to 10 bases.

Sequencing used naive CD8+ T cells sorted from blood. This TCR came from a young man in good health. V and J are TRBV29-1 and TRBJ2-1; a weak D match, TRBD1 (5 bases). In DNA form, the CDR3 reads TGCAGCGTTAGACCACAGGACAATGAGCAGTTCTTC. The encoded protein is CSVRPQDNEQFF.